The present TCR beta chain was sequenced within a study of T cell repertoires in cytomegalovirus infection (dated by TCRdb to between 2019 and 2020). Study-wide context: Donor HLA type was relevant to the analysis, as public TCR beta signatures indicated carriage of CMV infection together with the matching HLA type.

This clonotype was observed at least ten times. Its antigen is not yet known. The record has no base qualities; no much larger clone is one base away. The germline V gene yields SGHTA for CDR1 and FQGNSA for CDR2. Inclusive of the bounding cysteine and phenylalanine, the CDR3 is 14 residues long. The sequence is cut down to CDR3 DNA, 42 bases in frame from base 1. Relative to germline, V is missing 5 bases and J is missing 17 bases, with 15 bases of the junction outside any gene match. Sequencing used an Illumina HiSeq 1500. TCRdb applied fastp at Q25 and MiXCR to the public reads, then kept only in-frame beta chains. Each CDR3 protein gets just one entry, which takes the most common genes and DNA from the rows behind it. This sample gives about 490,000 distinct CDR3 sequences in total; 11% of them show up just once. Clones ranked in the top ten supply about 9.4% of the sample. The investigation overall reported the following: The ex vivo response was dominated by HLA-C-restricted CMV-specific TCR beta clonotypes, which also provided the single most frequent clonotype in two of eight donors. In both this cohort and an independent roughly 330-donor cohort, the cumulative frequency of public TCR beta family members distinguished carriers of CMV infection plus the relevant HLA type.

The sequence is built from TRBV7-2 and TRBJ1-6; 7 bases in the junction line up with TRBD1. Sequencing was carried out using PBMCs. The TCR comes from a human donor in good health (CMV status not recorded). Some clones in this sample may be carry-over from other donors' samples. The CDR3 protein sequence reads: CASSTTGQYTEVHF. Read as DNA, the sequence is TGTGCCAGCAGCACCACGGGACAGTACACCGAGGTCCACTTT.